The T cell receptor beta chain described here comes from a study of blood T cell repertoires in COVID-19. Per germline, CDR1 SGHKS and CDR2 YYEKEE (reference sequence). V was trimmed by 3 bases and J by 0 bases, leaving 13 bases between them. The CDR3 runs 16 residues. TCRdb keeps only in-frame clones here, not all; method: immunoSEQ multiplex PCR. The data show approximately 120,000 clones, roughly four fifths seen once. Sequencing was performed on PBMCs or T cells enriched from blood (not recorded which). This receptor was obtained from a man aged 25-45 years who had recovered from COVID-19. This rearrangement joins TRBV5-5 to TRBJ1-3; D gene unclear. The CDR3 is CASSWSRTYSGNTIYF. CDR3 DNA sequence: TGTGCCAGCAGCTGGAGTCGAACCTACTCTGGAAACACCATATATTTT.